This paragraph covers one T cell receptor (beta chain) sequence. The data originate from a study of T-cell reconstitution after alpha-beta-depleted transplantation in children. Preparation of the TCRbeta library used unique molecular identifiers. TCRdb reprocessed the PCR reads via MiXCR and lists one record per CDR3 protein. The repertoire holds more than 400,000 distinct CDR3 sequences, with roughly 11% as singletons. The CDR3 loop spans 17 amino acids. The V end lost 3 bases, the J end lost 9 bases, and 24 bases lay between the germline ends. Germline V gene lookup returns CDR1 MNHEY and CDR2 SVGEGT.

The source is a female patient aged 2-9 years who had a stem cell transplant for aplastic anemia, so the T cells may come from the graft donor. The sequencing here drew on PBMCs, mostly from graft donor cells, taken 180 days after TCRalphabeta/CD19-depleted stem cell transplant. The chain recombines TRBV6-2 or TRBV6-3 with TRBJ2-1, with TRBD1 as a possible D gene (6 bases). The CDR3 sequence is CASSYDTELGTYREQFF. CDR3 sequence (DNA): TGTGCCAGCAGTTATGATACCGAACTGGGGACATATCGTGAGCAGTTCTTC.